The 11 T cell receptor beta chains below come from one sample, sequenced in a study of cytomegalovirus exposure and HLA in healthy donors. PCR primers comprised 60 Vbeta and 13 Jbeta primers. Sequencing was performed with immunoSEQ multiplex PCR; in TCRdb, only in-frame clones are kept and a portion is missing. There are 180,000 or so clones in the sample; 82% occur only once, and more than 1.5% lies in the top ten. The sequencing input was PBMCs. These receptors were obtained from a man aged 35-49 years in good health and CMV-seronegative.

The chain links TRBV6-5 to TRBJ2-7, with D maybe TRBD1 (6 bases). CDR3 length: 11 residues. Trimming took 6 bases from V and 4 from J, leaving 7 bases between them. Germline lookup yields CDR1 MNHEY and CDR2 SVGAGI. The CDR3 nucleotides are TGTGCCAGCAGAACAGGGTACGAGCAGTACTTC. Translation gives CASRTGYEQYF.

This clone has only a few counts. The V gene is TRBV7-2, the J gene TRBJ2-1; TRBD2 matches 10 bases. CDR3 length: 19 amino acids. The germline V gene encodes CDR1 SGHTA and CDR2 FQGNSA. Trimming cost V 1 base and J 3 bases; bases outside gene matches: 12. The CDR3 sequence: CASSLDPRLAGAHYNEQFF. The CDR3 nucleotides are TGTGCCAGCAGCTTAGACCCCCGTCTAGCGGGGGCACACTACAATGAGCAGTTCTTC. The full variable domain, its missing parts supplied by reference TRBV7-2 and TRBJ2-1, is GAGVSQSPSNKVTEKGKDVELRCDPISGHTALYWYRQSLGQGLEFLIYFQGNSAPDKSGLPSDRFSAERTGGSVSTLTIQRTQQEDSAVYLCASSLDPRLAGAHYNEQFFGPGTRLTVL.

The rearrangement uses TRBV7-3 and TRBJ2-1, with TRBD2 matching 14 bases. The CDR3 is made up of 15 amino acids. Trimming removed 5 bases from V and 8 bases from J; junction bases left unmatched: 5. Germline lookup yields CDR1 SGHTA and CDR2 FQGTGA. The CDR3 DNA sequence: TGTGCCAGCAGCGATACGGGACTAGCGGGAGATGAGCAGTTCTTC. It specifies CASSDTGLAGDEQFF.

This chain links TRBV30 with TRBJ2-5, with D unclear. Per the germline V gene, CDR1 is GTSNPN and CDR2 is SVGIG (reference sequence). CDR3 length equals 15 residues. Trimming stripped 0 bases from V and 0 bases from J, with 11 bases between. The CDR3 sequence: CAWSVTAGNQETQYF. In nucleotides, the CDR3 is TGTGCCTGGAGTGTAACGGCAGGCAACCAAGAGACCCAGTACTTC.

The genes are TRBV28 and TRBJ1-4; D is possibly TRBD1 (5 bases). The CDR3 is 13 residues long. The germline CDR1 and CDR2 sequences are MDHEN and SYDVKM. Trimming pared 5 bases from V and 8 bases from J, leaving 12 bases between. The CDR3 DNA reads TGTGCCAGCAGTCGCGACAGAGTGGAAAAACTGTTTTTT. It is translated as CASSRDRVEKLFF.

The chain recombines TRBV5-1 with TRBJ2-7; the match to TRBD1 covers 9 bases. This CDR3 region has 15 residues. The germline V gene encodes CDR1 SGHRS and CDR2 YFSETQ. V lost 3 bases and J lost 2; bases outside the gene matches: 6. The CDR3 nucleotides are TGCGCCAGCAGCTCCGGACAGGGGATCACCTACGAGCAGTACTTC. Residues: CASSSGQGITYEQYF.

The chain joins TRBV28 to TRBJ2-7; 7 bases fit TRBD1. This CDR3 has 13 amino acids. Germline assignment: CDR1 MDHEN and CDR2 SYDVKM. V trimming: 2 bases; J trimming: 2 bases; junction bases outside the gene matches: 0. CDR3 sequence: CASSLTGAYEQYF. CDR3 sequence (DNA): TGTGCCAGCAGTTTAACAGGGGCCTACGAGCAGTACTTC. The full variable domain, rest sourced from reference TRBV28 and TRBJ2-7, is DVKVTQSSRYLVKRTGEKVFLECVQDMDHENMFWYRQDPGLGLRLIYFSYDVKMKEKGDIPEGYSVSREKKERFSLILESASTNQTSMYLCASSLTGAYEQYFGPGTRLTVT.

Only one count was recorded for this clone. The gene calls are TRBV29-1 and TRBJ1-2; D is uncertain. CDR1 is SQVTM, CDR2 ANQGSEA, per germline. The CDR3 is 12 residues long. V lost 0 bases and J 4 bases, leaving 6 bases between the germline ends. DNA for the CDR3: TGCAGCGTTGAAGATCGGAGCTATGGCTACACCTTC. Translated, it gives CSVEDRSYGYTF.

The CDR3 sequence: CASSPSGGNEQFF. The CDR3 region has the DNA TGTGCCAGCAGCCCAAGCGGGGGCAATGAGCAGTTCTTC. The chain recombines TRBV7-3 with TRBJ2-1, with TRBD2 identical over 8 bases. Germline V lookup: CDR1 SGHTA, CDR2 FQGTGA. There are 13 residues in the CDR3. The V gene end was trimmed by 5 bases and the J gene end by 6 bases; junction bases not matched to a gene: 3.

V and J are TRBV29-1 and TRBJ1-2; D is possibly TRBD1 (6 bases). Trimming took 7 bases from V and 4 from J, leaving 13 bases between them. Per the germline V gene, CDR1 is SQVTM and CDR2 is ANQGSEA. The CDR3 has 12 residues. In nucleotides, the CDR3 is TGCAGCGCCCACTCGACAGGCTATGGCTACACCTTC. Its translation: CSAHSTGYGYTF.

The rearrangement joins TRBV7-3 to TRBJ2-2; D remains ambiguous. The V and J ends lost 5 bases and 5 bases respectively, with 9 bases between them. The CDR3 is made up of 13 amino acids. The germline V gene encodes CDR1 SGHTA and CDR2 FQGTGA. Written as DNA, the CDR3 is TGTGCCAGCAGCCTACTAAAAACCGGGGAGCTGTTTTTT. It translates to CASSLLKTGELFF.